This T cell receptor (beta chain) was found in a study of blood T cell repertoires in COVID-19. Across the study: Both acute and convalescent COVID-19 samples were obtained from the United States, Italy and Spain. T cells, B-cell-depleted T cells, or PBMCs supplied cDNA or gDNA.

Per the germline V gene, CDR1 is MDHEN and CDR2 is SYDVKM. The V gene lost 6 bases and the J gene lost 0 bases, with 11 bases spanning the gap. The CDR3 is 14 residues long. Original processing methods: Researchers report that nucleated cell counts were estimated from reference gene primer amplification. Sequencing was performed with immunoSEQ multiplex PCR; in TCRdb, only in-frame clones are kept and a portion is missing. V and J calls and clone size come straight from that table; D and trimming were deduced from the DNA. The profile shows 100,000 to 150,000 clones, around 90% of them singletons. The sequencing input was peripheral blood. This chain links TRBV28 with TRBJ1-1; D remains unclear. The receptor was derived from a man in his forties or fifties with COVID-19, enrolled during active disease. This CDR3 reads CASSPLQMNTEAFF. The CDR3 DNA follows: TGTGCCAGCAGCCCACTGCAAATGAACACTGAAGCTTTCTTT.